These T cell receptor beta chains were read from a single sample in a study of neurological immune-mediated disorders. Each CDR3 protein is one row after TCRdb ran MiXCR on the 5' RACE reads. The profile shows 15,000 to 20,000 distinct CDR3 sequences, approximately 7.3% of them singletons. The sequenced sample was CD8+ T cells from blood. The receptors were gathered from a woman aged 25 to 39 with HTLV-1-associated myelopathy (HAM/TSP). CDR3s include the opening cysteine and the closing phenylalanine or tryptophan. The order of the fields is V gene, J gene, CDR3 protein.

TRBV10-3	TRBJ2-3	CAISESGLGPQGTDTQYF
TRBV29-1	TRBJ2-7	CSVEGTETYEQYF
TRBV7-6	TRBJ2-7	CASSSGTGVSYEQYF
TRBV4-1	TRBJ1-4	CASSRRDTTNEKLFF
TRBV12-3/TRBV12-4	TRBJ2-1	CASSSRLAGGPDEQFF
TRBV7-8	TRBJ2-7	CASSSSSGGYEQYF
TRBV27	TRBJ2-7	CASSFGAGVGEQYF
TRBV5-1	TRBJ2-3	CASSHWTPGTDTQYF
TRBV20-1	TRBJ1-2	CSARYSVYGYTF
TRBV5-5	TRBJ1-5	CASSWRKGSNQPQHF
TRBV20-1	TRBJ2-1	CSARDRDYEQFF
TRBV5-1	TRBJ2-7	CASSSGAYEQYF
TRBV7-9	TRBJ2-2	CASSFGSGELFF
TRBV3-1	TRBJ1-6	CASSQDRARRSSNNSPLHF
TRBV6-5	TRBJ1-1	CASTQTGGGFSTEAFF
TRBV5-1	TRBJ1-4	CASSLVPATNEKLFF
TRBV29-1	TRBJ2-3	CSVLWTDTQYF
TRBV3-1	TRBJ2-4	CASSQENSGDIQYF
TRBV5-6	TRBJ2-7	CASSPGPEHYEQYF
TRBV20-1	TRBJ2-3	CSARDAGLVADTQYF
TRBV5-5	TRBJ2-7	CASSPSRGGNYEQYF
TRBV20-1	TRBJ1-2	CSVQIGGAYGYTF
TRBV29-1	TRBJ1-2	CSAGPDSGTGGRNYGYTF
TRBV28	TRBJ2-7	CASSMGQGAYEQYF
TRBV4-2	TRBJ2-2	CASSQEGGRSGELFF
TRBV7-9	TRBJ2-3	CAGSSGTEPDTQYF
TRBV7-9	TRBJ2-2	CASSPRGLAGGPSTGELFF
TRBV5-6	TRBJ1-5	CASSLMGNQPQHF
TRBV18	TRBJ2-6	CASSPRDRESSGANVLTF
TRBV5-4	TRBJ2-3	CASSPGQVAADTQYF
TRBV19	TRBJ2-7	CASSIGSYEQYF
TRBV5-5	TRBJ2-3	CASSPDRGRPDTQYF
TRBV5-5	TRBJ2-7	CASSLLTDSYEQYF
TRBV6-6	TRBJ2-3	CASSLGRGRTDTQYF
TRBV7-9	TRBJ2-1	CASSPGFLDEQFF
TRBV5-1	TRBJ2-7	CASATAQGRKVYEQYF
TRBV6-5	TRBJ2-1	CASSGGSNNEQFF
TRBV6-5	TRBJ1-4	CASSPGTVATNEKLFF
TRBV9	TRBJ2-7	CASSGTSGPDNEQYF
TRBV5-1	TRBJ1-2	CASSLASGTLYGYTF
TRBV4-2	TRBJ2-1	CASSQGLADNEQFF
TRBV20-1	TRBJ2-1	CSASPRRLASYNEQFF
TRBV11-2	TRBJ2-4	CASSSGGGPDPKNIQYF
TRBV10-1	TRBJ2-6	CASSPVSTGSGANVLTF
TRBV5-1	TRBJ2-1	CASSNTPGGYNEQFF
TRBV12-3/TRBV12-4	TRBJ2-5	CASSFGLGETQYF
TRBV12-3/TRBV12-4	TRBJ1-1	CASSLTARNTEAFF
TRBV9	TRBJ2-1	CASSVDGAGALVEQFF
TRBV20-1	TRBJ1-2	CSAGTERNLYGYTF
TRBV12-3/TRBV12-4	TRBJ1-2	CASSETGFWGGYTF
TRBV5-6	TRBJ1-2	CASSPTGELHGYTF
TRBV11-1	TRBJ1-1	CASSLLGLNTEAFF
TRBV6-1	TRBJ2-7	CASSELLGWEQYF